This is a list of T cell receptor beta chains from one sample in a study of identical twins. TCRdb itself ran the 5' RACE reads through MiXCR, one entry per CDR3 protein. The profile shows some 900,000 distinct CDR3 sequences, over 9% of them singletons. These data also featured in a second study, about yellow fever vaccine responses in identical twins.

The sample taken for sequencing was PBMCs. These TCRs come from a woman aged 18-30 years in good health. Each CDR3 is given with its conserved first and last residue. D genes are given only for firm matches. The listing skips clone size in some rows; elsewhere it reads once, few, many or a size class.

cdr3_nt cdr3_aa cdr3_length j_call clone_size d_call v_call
TGTGCCATCAGTGAGTCGGCCCAGGGTAGCCAAGAGACCCAGTACTTC CAISESAQGSQETQYF 16 TRBJ2-5 NA NA TRBV10-3
TGTGCCAGCTCTAGCGGGGGGGCCGGCACAGATACGCAGTATTTT CASSSGGAGTDTQYF 15 TRBJ2-3 many TRBD2 TRBV27
TGTGCCATCAGTTTAGTTTACGCGGGGGTCGCGAACACCGGGGAGCTGTTTTTT CAISLVYAGVANTGELFF 18 TRBJ2-2 NA TRBD2 TRBV12-3/TRBV12-4
TGCGCCAGCAGCTTGGCGACTGCCACAGATACGCAGTATTTT CASSLATATDTQYF 14 TRBJ2-3 NA NA TRBV5-1
TGTGCCAGCAGTTTAGGGCCGGTCGGCGGCTACGAGCAGTACTTC CASSLGPVGGYEQYF 15 TRBJ2-7 NA NA TRBV27
TGTGCCAGCAGTTTATCCACGGCTGGCTACACCTTC CASSLSTAGYTF 12 TRBJ1-2 few NA TRBV28
TGTGCCAGCAGTTTAAGTCGGAACCAAGAGACCCAGTACTTC CASSLSRNQETQYF 14 TRBJ2-5 NA NA TRBV28
TGTGCCAGCAGCCAACCAAAAAGGGGACGGGCCGCCAGTCCAGATACGCAGTATTTT CASSQPKRGRAASPDTQYF 19 TRBJ2-3 NA NA TRBV3-1
TGCGCCAGCAGCAATAAACAGGGGGTCTCCTACAATGAGCAGTTCTTC CASSNKQGVSYNEQFF 16 TRBJ2-1 many TRBD1 TRBV5-1
TGTGCCAGCAGTTACGGGAGCTCCTACAATGAGCAGTTCTTC CASSYGSSYNEQFF 14 TRBJ2-1 many NA TRBV6-5
TGTGCCAGTAGTACCAAGACAGGGAGGAACACCGGGGAGCTGTTTTTT CASSTKTGRNTGELFF 16 TRBJ2-2 NA TRBD1 TRBV19
TGCGCCAGCAGCCGAGGGGCGAGGATAGGTAATGAAAAACTGTTTTTT CASSRGARIGNEKLFF 16 TRBJ1-4 many NA TRBV5-1
TGTGCCAGCTCACGGAGCAGGATGAGCGGGGAGAACACCGGGGAGCTGTTTTTT CASSRSRMSGENTGELFF 18 TRBJ2-2 NA TRBD2 TRBV18
TGTGCCAGTAGTCCTGGGGCAGGGGGCGGTCAGCCCCAGCATTTT CASSPGAGGGQPQHF 15 TRBJ1-5 NA TRBD1 TRBV19
TGTGCCAGCAGCCGCCGACAGAGAACAAGCACAGATACGCAGTATTTT CASSRRQRTSTDTQYF 16 TRBJ2-3 few NA TRBV3-1
TGTGCCAGCAGTGCACCTAATAACAATGAGCAGTTCTTC CASSAPNNNEQFF 13 TRBJ2-1 few NA TRBV25-1
TGTGCCAGCAGCTTATTTCCTGGAGCCCAGCATTTT CASSLFPGAQHF 12 TRBJ1-5 few NA TRBV7-9
TGTGCCAGCAGCCGCCCGGGACTAGCGGGAGGCACAGATACGCAGTATTTT CASSRPGLAGGTDTQYF 17 TRBJ2-3 NA TRBD2 TRBV14
TGCAGTGCTACCGGGACAAACTATGGCTACACCTTC CSATGTNYGYTF 12 TRBJ1-2 many NA TRBV20-1
TGTGCCAGCAGTCGCGATGTAGCGGCCCAAGAGACCCAGTACTTC CASSRDVAAQETQYF 15 TRBJ2-5 few NA TRBV2
TGCGCCAGCAGCCAAGGGGTTTTCGGTTGGGGCCAGGCTAGAGGCACAGATACGCAGTATTTT CASSQGVFGWGQARGTDTQYF 21 TRBJ2-3 few NA TRBV4-1
TGTGCTTTGGCGCCCGGGGAGCTGTTTTTT CALAPGELFF 10 TRBJ2-2 many NA TRBV7-2
TGTGCCAGCAGCCGCGGGACAGAGAACACTGAAGCTTTCTTT CASSRGTENTEAFF 14 TRBJ1-1 few TRBD1 TRBV12-3/TRBV12-4
TGTGCCATCAGTGAGGGCCAGGGGGCCGGGCAGCCCCAGCATTTT CAISEGQGAGQPQHF 15 TRBJ1-5 NA TRBD1 TRBV10-3
TGTGCCAGCAGCGTAGTCCAGGCCCCCGGGGAGCTGTTTTTT CASSVVQAPGELFF 14 TRBJ2-2 NA NA TRBV9
TGCAGTGCTAGAGTCGGGACTAGTCCCACAGATACGCAGTATTTT CSARVGTSPTDTQYF 15 TRBJ2-3 NA TRBD2 TRBV20-1
TGTGCCAGCAGCTCCGGTAGGACTAGTTTTTTAGAGACCCAGTACTTC CASSSGRTSFLETQYF 16 TRBJ2-5 few TRBD2 TRBV5-5
TGCAGTGCTAACCCCCCGGGGGGCTCCTACAATGAGCAGTTCTTC CSANPPGGSYNEQFF 15 TRBJ2-1 NA TRBD2 TRBV20-1
TGTGCCAGCAGTTACGAGGGGCAGACCGGGGAGCTGTTTTTT CASSYEGQTGELFF 14 TRBJ2-2 NA NA TRBV6-5
TGTGCCAACGAGGTGGCTAGCGGCAAAGAGACCCAGTACTTC CANEVASGKETQYF 14 TRBJ2-5 NA TRBD2 TRBV7-9
TGTGCCAGCACCGACTCGGGACACCGCACAGATACGCAGTATTTT CASTDSGHRTDTQYF 15 TRBJ2-3 NA NA TRBV6-1
TGTGCCAGCAGCTTTGTTCAGGGGACAGATACGCAGTATTTT CASSFVQGTDTQYF 14 TRBJ2-3 NA NA TRBV5-5
TGCGCCAGCAGCGCCGGACTCCAAAGCTCCTACGAGCAGTACTTC CASSAGLQSSYEQYF 15 TRBJ2-7 many NA TRBV5-1
TGCGCCAGCAGCTTGACAGCGGGCATGGGGACCGGGGAGCTGTTTTTT CASSLTAGMGTGELFF 16 TRBJ2-2 many NA TRBV5-1
TGTGCCAGTAGTATCGTGCGTCTATGGGGCAATCAGCCCCAGCATTTT CASSIVRLWGNQPQHF 16 TRBJ1-5 few NA TRBV19